The present entry profiles one T cell receptor (beta chain) with its context. Libraries were prepared by immunoSEQ multiplex PCR; TCRdb keeps only in-frame clonotypes and omits some of them. This sample has 2 million to 2.5 million clones, with 90% to 95% found just once. This sample is part of a study of shared clonotypes between healthy human individuals. This CDR3 has 13 amino acids. The V and J ends lost 4 bases and 6 bases respectively, with 13 bases between them. In germline, CDR1 is SGHNT, CDR2 YYREEE (reference sequence). The sample consisted of naive CD4+ T cells from PBMCs. This sample's subset: CD45RA+ positively selected. The chain recombines TRBV5-4 with TRBJ1-1, with D tentatively TRBD1 (5 bases). The receptor's source is a young man in good health. Some clones in this sample may be carry-over from other donors' samples. The CDR3 DNA sequence: TGTGCCAGCAGCCTCGGAGGGGCTCCTGAAGCTTTCTTT. It is translated as CASSLGGAPEAFF.